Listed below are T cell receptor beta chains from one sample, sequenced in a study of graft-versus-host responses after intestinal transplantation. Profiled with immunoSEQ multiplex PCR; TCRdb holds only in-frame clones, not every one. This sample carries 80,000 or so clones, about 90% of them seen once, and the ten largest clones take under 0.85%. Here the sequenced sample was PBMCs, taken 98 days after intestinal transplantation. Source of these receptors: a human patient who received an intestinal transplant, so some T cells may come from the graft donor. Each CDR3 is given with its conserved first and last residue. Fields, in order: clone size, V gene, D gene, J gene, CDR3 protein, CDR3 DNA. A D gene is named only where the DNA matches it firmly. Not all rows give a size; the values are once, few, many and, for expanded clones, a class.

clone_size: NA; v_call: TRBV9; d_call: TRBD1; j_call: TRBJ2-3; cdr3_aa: CASRQGVTDTQYF; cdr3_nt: TGTGCCAGCAGACAGGGGGTCACAGATACGCAGTATTTT
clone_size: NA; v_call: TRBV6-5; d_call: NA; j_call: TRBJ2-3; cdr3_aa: CASSYGGTDTQYF; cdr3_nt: TGTGCCAGCAGTTATGGGGGGACAGATACGCAGTATTTT
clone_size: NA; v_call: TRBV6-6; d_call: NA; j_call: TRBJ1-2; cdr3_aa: CASGEDYGYTF; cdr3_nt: TGTGCCAGTGGGGAGGACTATGGCTACACCTTC
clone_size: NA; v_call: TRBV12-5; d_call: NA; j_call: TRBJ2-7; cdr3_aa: CASGPEYEQYF; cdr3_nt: TGTGCTAGTGGCCCCGAATACGAGCAGTACTTC
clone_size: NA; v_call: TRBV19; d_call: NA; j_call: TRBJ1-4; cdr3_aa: CASYDAFGSEKLFF; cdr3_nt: TGTGCCAGCTATGACGCCTTCGGGAGTGAAAAACTGTTTTTT
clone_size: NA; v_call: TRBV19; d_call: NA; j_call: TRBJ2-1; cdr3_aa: CASSLSGENEQFF; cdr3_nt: TGTGCCAGTAGTCTCTCCGGGGAGAATGAGCAGTTCTTC
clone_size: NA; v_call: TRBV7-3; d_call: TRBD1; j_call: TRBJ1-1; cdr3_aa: CASSPTGVEAITEAFF; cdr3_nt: TGTGCCAGCAGCCCAACAGGGGTGGAGGCGATCACTGAAGCTTTCTTT
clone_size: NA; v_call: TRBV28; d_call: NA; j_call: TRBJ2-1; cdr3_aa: CASSLTRPRYNEQFF; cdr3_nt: TGTGCCAGCAGTTTGACCCGCCCCCGGTACAATGAGCAGTTCTTC
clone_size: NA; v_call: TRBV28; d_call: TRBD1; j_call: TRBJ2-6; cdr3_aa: CASSADRAGANVLTF; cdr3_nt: TGTGCCAGCAGTGCAGACAGGGCTGGGGCCAACGTCCTGACTTTC
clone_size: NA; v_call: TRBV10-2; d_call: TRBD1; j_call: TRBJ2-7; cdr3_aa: CASSDLDRATLPAGDYEQYF; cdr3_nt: TGCGCCAGCAGTGACTTAGACAGGGCCACCCTCCCCGCAGGAGACTACGAGCAGTACTTC
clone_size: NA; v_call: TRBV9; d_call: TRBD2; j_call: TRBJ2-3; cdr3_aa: CASSDSGGATDTQYF; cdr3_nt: TGTGCCAGCAGCGATAGCGGGGGGGCAACAGATACGCAGTATTTT
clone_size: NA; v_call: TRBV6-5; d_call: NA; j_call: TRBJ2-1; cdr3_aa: CASSSNAGDEQFF; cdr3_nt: TGTGCCAGCAGTTCCAACGCCGGGGATGAGCAGTTCTTC
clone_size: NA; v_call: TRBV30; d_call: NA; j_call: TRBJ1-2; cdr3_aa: CAGLHRYGYTF; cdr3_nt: TGTGCCGGACTGCACAGGTATGGCTACACCTTC
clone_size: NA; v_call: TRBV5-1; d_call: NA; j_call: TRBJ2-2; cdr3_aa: CASSLVGGANTGELFF; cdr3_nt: TGCGCCAGCAGCTTGGTTGGGGGCGCGAACACCGGGGAGCTGTTTTTT
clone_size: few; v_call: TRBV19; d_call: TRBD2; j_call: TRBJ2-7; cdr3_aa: CASSQREFYEQYF; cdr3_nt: TGTGCCAGTAGTCAGCGGGAGTTCTACGAGCAGTACTTC
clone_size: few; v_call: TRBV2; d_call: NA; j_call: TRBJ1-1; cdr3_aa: CASSGTEAFF; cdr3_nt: TGTGCCAGCAGTGGCACTGAAGCTTTCTTT
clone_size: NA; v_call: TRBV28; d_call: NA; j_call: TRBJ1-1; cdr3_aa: CASTLGPMTGEAFF; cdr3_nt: TGTGCCAGCACTTTGGGCCCGATGACGGGTGAAGCTTTCTTT
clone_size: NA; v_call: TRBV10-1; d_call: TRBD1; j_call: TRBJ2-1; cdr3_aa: CASSDPGQGPNEQFF; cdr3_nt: TGCGCCAGCAGTGACCCGGGACAGGGGCCAAATGAGCAGTTCTTC
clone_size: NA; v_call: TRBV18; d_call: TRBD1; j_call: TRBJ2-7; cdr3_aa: CASSPSVPSSGTGVYEQYF; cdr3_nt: TGTGCCAGCTCACCTTCAGTTCCTTCTTCCGGGACAGGGGTTTACGAGCAGTACTTC
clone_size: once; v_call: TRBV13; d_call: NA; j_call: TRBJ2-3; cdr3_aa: CASSSERDTQYF; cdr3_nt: TGTGCCAGCAGCTCGGAAAGAGATACGCAGTATTTT
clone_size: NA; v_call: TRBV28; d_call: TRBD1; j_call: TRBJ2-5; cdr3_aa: CASSFHKPTGDETQYF; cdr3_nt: TGTGCCAGCAGTTTCCACAAGCCGACAGGGGACGAGACCCAGTACTTC
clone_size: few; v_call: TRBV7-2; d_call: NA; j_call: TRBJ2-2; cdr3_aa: CASSLMANTGELFF; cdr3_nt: TGTGCCAGCAGCTTAATGGCGAACACCGGGGAGCTGTTTTTT
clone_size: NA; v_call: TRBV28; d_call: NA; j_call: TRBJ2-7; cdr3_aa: CASSSPQRSYEQYF; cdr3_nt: TGTGCCAGCAGTTCCCCCCAGCGATCCTACGAGCAGTACTTC
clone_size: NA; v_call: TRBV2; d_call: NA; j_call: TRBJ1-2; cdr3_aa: CASSEPRGGDYGYTF; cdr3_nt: TGTGCCAGCAGTGAACCGCGGGGGGGAGACTATGGCTACACCTTC
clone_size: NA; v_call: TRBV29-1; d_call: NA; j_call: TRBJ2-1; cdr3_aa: CSVDKSSYNEQFF; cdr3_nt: TGCAGCGTTGACAAGAGCTCCTACAATGAGCAGTTCTTC
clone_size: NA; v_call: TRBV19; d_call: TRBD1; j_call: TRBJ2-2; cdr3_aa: CASSMVGQGTGELFF; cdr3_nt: TGTGCCAGTAGTATGGTGGGACAGGGTACCGGGGAGCTGTTTTTT
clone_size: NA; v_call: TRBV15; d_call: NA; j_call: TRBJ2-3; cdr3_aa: CATSMQRATDTQYF; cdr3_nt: TGTGCCACCAGCATGCAAAGGGCCACAGATACGCAGTATTTT
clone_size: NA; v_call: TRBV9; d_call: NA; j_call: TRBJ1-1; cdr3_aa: CASSAWEGLGNTEAFF; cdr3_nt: TGTGCCAGCAGCGCTTGGGAGGGTCTGGGGAACACTGAAGCTTTCTTT
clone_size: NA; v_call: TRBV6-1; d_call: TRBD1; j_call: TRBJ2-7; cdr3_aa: CASRNRGSYEQYF; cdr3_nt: TGTGCCAGCAGGAACAGGGGGTCCTACGAGCAGTACTTC
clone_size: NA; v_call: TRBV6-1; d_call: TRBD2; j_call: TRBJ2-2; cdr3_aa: CASSEPSSGMNTGELFF; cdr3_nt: TGTGCCAGCAGTGAACCGTCTAGCGGGATGAACACCGGGGAGCTGTTTTTT
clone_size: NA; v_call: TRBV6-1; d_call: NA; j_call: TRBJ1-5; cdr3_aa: CASSEFSGPIRIRPQHF; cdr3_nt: TGTGCCAGCAGTGAATTTTCGGGACCCATCCGTATCCGGCCCCAGCATTTT
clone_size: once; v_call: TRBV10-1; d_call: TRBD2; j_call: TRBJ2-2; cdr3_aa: CASSDRTSGAADTGELFF; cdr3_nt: TGCGCCAGCAGTGACAGGACTAGCGGGGCGGCCGACACCGGGGAGCTGTTTTTT
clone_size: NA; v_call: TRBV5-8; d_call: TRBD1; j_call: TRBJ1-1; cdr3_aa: CASSLKFSRDRVNTEAFF; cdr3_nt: TGTGCCAGCAGCTTGAAATTTTCAAGGGACAGGGTTAACACTGAAGCTTTCTTT
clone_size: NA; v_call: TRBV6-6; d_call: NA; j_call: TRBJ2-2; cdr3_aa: CASMNTGELFF; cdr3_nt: TGTGCCAGCATGAACACCGGGGAGCTGTTTTTT
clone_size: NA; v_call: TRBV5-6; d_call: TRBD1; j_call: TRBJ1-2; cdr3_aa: CASSLETGRENYGYTF; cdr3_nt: TGTGCCAGCAGCTTGGAGACAGGGAGGGAGAACTATGGCTACACCTTC
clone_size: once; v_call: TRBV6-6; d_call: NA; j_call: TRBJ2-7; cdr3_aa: CASTYSRGAYEQYF; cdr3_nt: TGTGCCAGCACTTACTCCAGGGGGGCCTACGAGCAGTACTTC
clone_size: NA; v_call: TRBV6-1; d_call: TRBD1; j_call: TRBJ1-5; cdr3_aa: CASRPQGRNQPQHF; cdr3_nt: TGTGCCAGCAGGCCACAGGGGCGCAATCAGCCCCAGCATTTT
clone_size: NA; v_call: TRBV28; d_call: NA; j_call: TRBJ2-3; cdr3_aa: CASSSPGLHRTADTQYF; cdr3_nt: TGTGCCAGCAGTTCCCCGGGACTTCACCGGACGGCAGATACGCAGTATTTT
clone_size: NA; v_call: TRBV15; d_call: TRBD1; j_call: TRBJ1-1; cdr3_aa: CATTTSGTGVTEAFF; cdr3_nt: TGTGCCACCACTACGTCGGGGACAGGGGTCACTGAAGCTTTCTTT
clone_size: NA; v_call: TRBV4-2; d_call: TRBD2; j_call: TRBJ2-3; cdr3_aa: CASSPSGMRTSDRDSTDTQYF; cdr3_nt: TGTGCCAGCAGCCCGTCCGGGATGAGGACTAGCGACAGAGATAGCACAGATACGCAGTATTTT
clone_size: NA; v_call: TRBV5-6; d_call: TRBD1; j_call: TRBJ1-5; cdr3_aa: CASSVTGNQPQHF; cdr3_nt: TGTGCCAGCAGCGTGACAGGGAATCAGCCCCAGCATTTT
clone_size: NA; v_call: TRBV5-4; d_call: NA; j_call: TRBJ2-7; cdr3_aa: CASSLSSLGEQYF; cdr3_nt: TGTGCCAGCAGCTTGAGTAGTTTAGGCGAGCAGTACTTC
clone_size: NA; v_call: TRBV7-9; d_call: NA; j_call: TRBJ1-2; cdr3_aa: CASSFLASNYGYTF; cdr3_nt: TGTGCCAGCAGCTTTCTAGCCAGCAACTATGGCTACACCTTC
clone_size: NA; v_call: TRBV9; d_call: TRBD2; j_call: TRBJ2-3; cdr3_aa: CASSVFSGRGGDTQYF; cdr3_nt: TGTGCCAGCAGCGTGTTTAGCGGGAGAGGAGGAGATACGCAGTATTTT
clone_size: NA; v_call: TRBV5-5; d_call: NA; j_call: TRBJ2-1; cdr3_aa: CASSFPGPVDNEQFF; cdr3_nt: TGTGCCAGCAGCTTCCCGGGGCCAGTGGACAATGAGCAGTTCTTC
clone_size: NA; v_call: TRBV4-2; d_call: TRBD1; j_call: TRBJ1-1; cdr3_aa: CASSLRTGDTEAFF; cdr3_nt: TGTGCCAGCAGCCTCCGAACAGGGGACACTGAAGCTTTCTTT
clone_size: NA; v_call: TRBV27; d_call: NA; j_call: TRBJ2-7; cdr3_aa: CASSPTGAYEQYF; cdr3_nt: TGTGCCAGCAGTCCGACAGGTGCCTACGAGCAGTACTTC
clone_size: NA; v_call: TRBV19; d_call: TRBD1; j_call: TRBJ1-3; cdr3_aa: CASHSRRDSMRNTIYF; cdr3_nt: TGTGCCAGTCATAGTAGGAGGGACAGTATGCGAAACACCATATATTTT
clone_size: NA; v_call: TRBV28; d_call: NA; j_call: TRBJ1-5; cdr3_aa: CASRDSNQPQHF; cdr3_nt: TGTGCCAGCAGGGATAGCAATCAGCCCCAGCATTTT
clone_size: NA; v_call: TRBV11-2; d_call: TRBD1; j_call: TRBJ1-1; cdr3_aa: CASSRGQGEAFF; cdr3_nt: TGTGCCAGCAGCAGGGGACAGGGTGAAGCTTTCTTT
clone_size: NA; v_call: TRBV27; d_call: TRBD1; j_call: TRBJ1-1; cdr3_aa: CASSLWGTANTEAFF; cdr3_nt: TGTGCCAGCAGTTTATGGGGGACAGCGAACACTGAAGCTTTCTTT
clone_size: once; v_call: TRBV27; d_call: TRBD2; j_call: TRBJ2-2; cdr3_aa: CASSFRRGRPTGELFF; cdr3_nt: TGTGCCAGCAGTTTTAGGCGGGGGAGGCCCACCGGGGAGCTGTTTTTT
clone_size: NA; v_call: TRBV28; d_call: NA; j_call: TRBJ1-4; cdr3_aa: CASSRQEGTNEKLFF; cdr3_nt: TGTGCCAGCAGTAGGCAGGAAGGAACTAATGAAAAACTGTTTTTT
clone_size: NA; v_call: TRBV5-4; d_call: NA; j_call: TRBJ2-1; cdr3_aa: CASSLDRKSSSYNEQFF; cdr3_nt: TGTGCCAGCAGCTTGGACCGTAAATCGAGCTCCTACAATGAGCAGTTCTTC
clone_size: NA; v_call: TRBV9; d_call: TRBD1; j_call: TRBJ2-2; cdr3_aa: CASSSGTATGELFF; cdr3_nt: TGTGCCAGCAGCTCCGGGACAGCCACCGGGGAGCTGTTTTTT
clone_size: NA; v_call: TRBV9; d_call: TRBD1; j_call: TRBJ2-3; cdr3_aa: CASSEQGANTDTQYF; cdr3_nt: TGTGCCAGCAGCGAACAGGGGGCTAACACAGATACGCAGTATTTT
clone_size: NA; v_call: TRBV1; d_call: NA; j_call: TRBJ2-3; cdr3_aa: CTSSQAPGTGLAGNLRWTDTQYF; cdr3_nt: TGCACCAGCAGCCAAGCTCCTGGGACGGGACTAGCGGGGAATCTAAGATGGACAGATACGCAGTATTTT
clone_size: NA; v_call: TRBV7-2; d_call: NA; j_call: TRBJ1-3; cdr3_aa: CASSKTADSGNTIYF; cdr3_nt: TGTGCCAGCAGCAAGACGGCCGACTCTGGAAACACCATATATTTT
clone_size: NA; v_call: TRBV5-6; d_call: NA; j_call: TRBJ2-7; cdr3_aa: CASSPTGAASIHEQYF; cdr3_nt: TGTGCCAGCAGCCCAACCGGGGCCGCCTCGATCCACGAGCAGTACTTC